The 13 T cell receptor beta chains below come from one sample, sequenced in a study of T cell repertoires in cytomegalovirus infection (dated by TCRdb to the late 2010s). The sample was run on an Illumina HiSeq 1500. TCRdb trimmed public reads at Q25 via fastp, called clones via MiXCR and kept in-frame beta chains. All rows with the same CDR3 protein become a single entry with the most common DNA and genes. The sample records over 200,000 distinct CDR3 sequences, approximately 15% of which are singletons. 7% to 9.5% of the sample comes from the top ten. Sequencing was carried out using PBMCs. Receptors originate from a human donor in good health (CMV status not recorded). Some clones in this sample may be carry-over from other donors' samples.

This clonotype was counted once. Being one base from a much bigger clone, this may be a read error. The genes are TRBV12-3 or TRBV12-4 and TRBJ1-1, with D unresolved. V lost 6 bases, J lost 1 base, and 18 bases lay in between. The CDR3 runs to 16 residues. In DNA, the CDR3 is TGTGCCAGCAGCCCGCGGGAACAGTCAAGGAACACTGAAGCTTTCTTT. Protein product: CASSPREQSRNTEAFF.

The chain combines TRBV12-3 or TRBV12-4 with TRBJ2-2; 12 nucleotides match TRBD1. V dropped 3 bases and J dropped 6; count of bases not matched to a gene: 2. The CDR3 has 15 amino acids. CDR3 sequence: CASSLGQGASGELFF. CDR3 DNA: TGTGCCAGCAGTTTGGGACAGGGGGCGTCCGGGGAGCTGTTTTTT.

This clonotype appeared a few times. The rearrangement joins TRBV9 to TRBJ2-7; 10 bases are shared with TRBD2. This CDR3 contains 15 residues. V gave up 2 bases and J gave up 2 bases; unmatched junction bases: 4. Germline V gives CDR1 SGDLS, CDR2 YYNGEE. The CDR3: CASSVSGGPPYEQYF. In DNA form, the CDR3 reads TGTGCCAGCAGCGTTAGCGGGGGGCCGCCCTACGAGCAGTACTTC.

This clonotype has more than one count but fewer than ten. The chain combines TRBV27 with TRBJ2-1, with D maybe TRBD2 (6 bases). V lost 7 bases and J 10 bases, leaving 17 bases between the germline ends. CDR3 size: 13 residues. The germline V gene encodes CDR1 MNHEY and CDR2 SMNVEV (reference sequence). CDR3 sequence reads: CASKGGVLSEQFF. The CDR3 DNA sequence: TGTGCCAGCAAAGGAGGGGTGTTAAGCGAGCAGTTCTTC.

This clonotype was recorded at least ten times. The rearrangement joins TRBV7-3 to TRBJ2-3; tentatively, D is TRBD2 (5 bases). Per germline, CDR1 SGHTA and CDR2 FQGTGA. The CDR3 runs 13 residues. The V and J ends lost 2 bases and 4 bases respectively, with 7 bases between them. This CDR3 reads CASSLRGADTQYF. For the CDR3, the DNA is TGTGCCAGCAGCTTACGGGGAGCAGATACGCAGTATTTT. The variable domain in full, with the rest retrieved from reference TRBV7-3 and TRBJ2-3, is GAGVSQTPSNKVTEKGKYVELRCDPISGHTALYWYRQSLGQGPEFLIYFQGTGAADDSGLPNDRFFAVRPEGSVSTLKIQRTERGDSAVYLCASSLRGADTQYFGPGTRLTVL.

This clonotype was counted at least ten times. The rearrangement joins TRBV7-2 to TRBJ1-1; D remains unclear. CDR1 and CDR2 (germline): SGHTA, FQGNSA. The CDR3 sequence is 13 residues long. Deletions cut 3 bases from V and 11 bases from J, with 16 bases between. In DNA form, the CDR3 reads TGTGCCAGCAGCTTCGGAGGTGGCGGTCAGGCTTTCTTT. Protein: CASSFGGGGQAFF.

This chain links TRBV29-1 with TRBJ1-5, with TRBD1 identical over 11 bases. Germline assignment: CDR1 SQVTM and CDR2 ANQGSEA. CDR3 length equals 13 residues. The J segment lost 4 bases and the V segment lost 8 bases, leaving 4 bases of the junction unmatched. The CDR3 DNA follows: TGCAGCCCCGGACAGGGGGCAAATCAGCCCCAGCATTTT. It codes for CSPGQGANQPQHF.

As to this clonotype: A read error is possible here, since a much larger clone lies one base away. This chain uses TRBV9 with TRBJ2-7; 8 nucleotides match TRBD2. This CDR3 spans 15 amino acids. Germline values: CDR1 SGDLS, CDR2 YYNGEE. The CDR3 DNA reads TGTGCCAACAGCGCCTCCAGCGGGAGCTCCTACGAGCAGTACTTC. Amino acid sequence: CANSASSGSSYEQYF.

This clonotype was seen only once. The chain joins TRBV6-1 to TRBJ1-2; 10 nucleotides align to TRBD1. Germline CDR1 MNHNS, CDR2 SASEGT. J lost 0 bases, V lost 5 bases, and 6 bases had no gene match. The CDR3 spans 16 residues. The DNA for the CDR3 is TGTGCCAGCAGTTATGACAGGGGGCCAGCTAACTATGGCTACACCTTC. It specifies CASSYDRGPANYGYTF.

There are a few counts of this clonotype. V gene TRBV7-9 combines with J gene TRBJ2-7; the D gene could be TRBD1 or TRBD2 (5 bases each). CDR1 SEHNR and CDR2 FQNEAQ come from the germline V gene (reference sequence). V was pared by 4 bases and J by 2 bases, with 15 bases between. This CDR3 spans 15 amino acids. CDR3 residues: CASSSPGPMTYEQYF. CDR3 nucleotides: TGTGCCAGCAGCTCCCCGGGACCGATGACCTACGAGCAGTACTTC.

This rearrangement joins TRBV25-1 to TRBJ2-5; possible D gene TRBD2, 5 bases. Germline CDR1 is MGHDK and CDR2 is SYGVNS. V was shortened by 2 bases and J by 4 bases, with 11 bases between the two germline ends. The CDR3 has 14 residues. The CDR3 region is CASSEPGVGETQYF. DNA of the CDR3: TGTGCCAGCAGTGAACCCGGGGTTGGAGAGACCCAGTACTTC.

This clonotype was detected a few times. V is TRBV2 and J is TRBJ1-1, with D perhaps TRBD1 (6 bases). Trimming took off 6 bases at V and 2 bases at J, with 19 bases between the two ends. The germline gives CDR1 SNHLY, CDR2 FYNNEI. This CDR3 is 16 amino acids long. For the CDR3, the DNA is TGTGCCAGCAGCGAGATGGGGGGGGCTAGTAACACTGAAGCTTTCTTT. Its translation is CASSEMGGASNTEAFF.

This clonotype was seen ten or more times. The chain links TRBV7-2 to TRBJ2-2, with TRBD2 matching over 7 bases. Trimming cost V 4 bases and J 7 bases; bases outside gene matches: 6. Germline CDR1 is SGHTA and CDR2 is FQGNSA. The length of the CDR3 is 14 residues. The CDR3 is CASSWGGAGGELFF. In DNA, the CDR3 is TGTGCCAGCAGCTGGGGAGGGGCCGGCGGGGAGCTGTTTTTT.